The T cell receptor (beta chain) under discussion was sequenced for a study of response to subunit inactivated influenza vaccine. Per the germline V gene, CDR1 is LNHNV and CDR2 is YYDKDF (reference sequence). Trimming left V 4 bases short and J 3 bases short, with 7 bases between. The CDR3 extends over 13 amino acids. Concerning this clonotype: What it binds is not known.

Findings and limits, study-wide: The authors put forward the suggestion that each seasonal influenza vaccination may bring in only a limited number of new T cells.

MiXCR was run by TCRdb on the RT-PCR reads, yielding one entry per CDR3 protein. The table lists about 830,000 distinct CDR3 sequences, roughly 18% of them singletons. The receptor comes from a man in his fifties who received an inactivated influenza vaccine. This chain links TRBV15 with TRBJ2-1; the D gene is possibly TRBD1 (5 bases). Source: PBMCs from blood, taken about 5 days after vaccination. The CDR3 DNA reads as TGTGCCACCAGCAACCAGGGCTACAATGAGCAGTTCTTC. Its protein is CATSNQGYNEQFF.